This TCR beta chain was identified in a study of vaccination and CD4 T cells after COVID-19. Across the whole study: Post-COVID specimens were obtained a median 101 days after diagnosis (range 35 to 161). For post-vaccine samples, collection took place a median approximately 72 days after dose two, ranging from 14 to 241.

Treatment noted: approximately nine-day PBMC culture with coronavirus spike peptide pools or control peptides (ViraFEST assay). The CDR3 length is 15 residues. The V gene end was trimmed by 5 bases and the J gene end by 4 bases; junction bases not matched to a gene: 8. In germline, CDR1 is SGHVS, CDR2 FQNEAQ. Sequenced with the Oncomine TCR Beta short-read assay was DNA taken from cultured CD4+ T cells. Genomic DNA was extracted from cultured CD4+ T cells. MiXCR, applied by TCRdb to the PCR reads, yields one record per CDR3 protein. The sample shows roughly 20,000 distinct CDR3 sequences, about 50% of them seen only once. In regard to this clonotype: What it binds is unknown.

The receptor was derived from a human donor who had recovered from COVID-19. V gene TRBV7-8 combines with J gene TRBJ2-3; 8 bases are a match to TRBD1. Sequenced input: CD4+ T cells from blood, cultured in vitro. The CDR3 loop is CASSLNRGNADTQYF. The CDR3 bases are TGTGCCAGCAGCCTTAACAGGGGGAATGCAGATACGCAGTATTTT.